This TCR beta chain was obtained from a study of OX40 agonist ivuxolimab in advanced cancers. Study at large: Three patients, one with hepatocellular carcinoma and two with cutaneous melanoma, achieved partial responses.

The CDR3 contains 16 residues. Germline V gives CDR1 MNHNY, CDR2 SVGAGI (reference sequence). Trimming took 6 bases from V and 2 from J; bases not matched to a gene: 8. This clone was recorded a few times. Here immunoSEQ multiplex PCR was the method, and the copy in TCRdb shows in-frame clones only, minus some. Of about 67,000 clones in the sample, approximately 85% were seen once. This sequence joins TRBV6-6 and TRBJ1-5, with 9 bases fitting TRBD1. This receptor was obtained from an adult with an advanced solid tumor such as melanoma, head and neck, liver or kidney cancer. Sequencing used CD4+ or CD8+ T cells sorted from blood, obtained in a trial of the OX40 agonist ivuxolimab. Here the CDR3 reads CASRPTQGAGNQPQHF. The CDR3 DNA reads TGTGCCAGCAGGCCAACACAGGGGGCGGGCAATCAGCCCCAGCATTTT.